These 22 T cell receptor beta chains originate from one sample sequenced in a study of CD8+ T cells in alopecia areata. As for treatment: oral pan-JAK inhibitor, 5-10 mg twice daily. Sequencing templates came from extracted RNA that was reverse transcribed into cDNA. The table came from immunoSEQ multiplex PCR; TCRdb's copy has only in-frame clones and leaves some out. The profile shows 90,000 to 150,000 clones, approximately 53% of them singletons. The sequenced sample was CD4+ T cells sorted from blood, obtained at week 4, from a patient treated with tofacitinib. These receptors all stem from a human donor with alopecia areata.

The CDR3 sequence is CASRLSSRNTQYF. The CDR3 region has the DNA TGTGCCAGCAGACTATCAAGCAGGAATACGCAGTATTTT. V is TRBV6-5 and J is TRBJ2-3; D unresolved. This CDR3 is built from 13 residues. Germline lookup yields CDR1 MNHEY and CDR2 SVGAGI. Trimming removed 6 bases from V and 7 bases from J, with 14 bases in between.

This chain joins TRBV11-2 and TRBJ2-1, with a tentative D call TRBD2 (5 bases). Trimming removed 3 bases from V and 8 bases from J, with 8 bases in between. The CDR3 sequence is 12 residues long. CDR1 is SGHAT and CDR2 is FQNNGV in the germline V gene. The CDR3 sequence: CASSLRVDEQFF. The CDR3 DNA reads TGTGCCAGCAGCTTGAGGGTGGATGAGCAGTTCTTC.

The V and J genes are TRBV29-1 and TRBJ1-5, with 7 bases fitting TRBD1. Germline V gene data show CDR1 as SQVTM and CDR2 as ANQGSEA. V lost 5 bases and J lost 7; bases outside the gene matches: 8. The CDR3 runs 13 residues. The CDR3 spells CSVTGTVGQPQHF. Here the CDR3 DNA reads TGCAGCGTTACCGGGACAGTAGGCCAGCCCCAGCATTTT.

This clone was detected a few times. This chain links TRBV19 with TRBJ1-5, with D hard to call. The V and J ends lost 3 bases and 2 bases respectively, with 11 bases between them. Germline V lookup: CDR1 LNHDA, CDR2 SQIVND (reference sequence). There are 15 residues in the CDR3. The CDR3 coding sequence is TGTGCCAGTAGTATCCCCCTGGGAGGCAATCAGCCCCAGCATTTT. It yields the protein CASSIPLGGNQPQHF.

The chain joins TRBV30 to TRBJ2-6, with unresolved D. The CDR3 totals 13 residues. V was clipped by 2 bases and J by 2 bases, with 4 bases between them. Germline V gene sequence: CDR1 GTSNPN, CDR2 SVGIG (reference sequence). This CDR3 is CAWSRAGANVLTF. In DNA, the CDR3 is TGTGCCTGGAGTAGGGCTGGGGCCAACGTCCTGACTTTC.

The rearrangement links TRBV9 to TRBJ1-4; D might be TRBD1 (5 bases). Per germline, CDR1 SGDLS and CDR2 YYNGEE. Trimming removed 4 bases at V and 8 bases at J, with 15 bases between. This CDR3 contains 14 residues. The CDR3 loop reads CASSPEGRREKLFF. The CDR3, as DNA: TGTGCCAGCAGCCCAGAGGGACGGAGGGAAAAACTGTTTTTT.

The V gene is TRBV5-1, the J gene TRBJ1-6, with a possible D match to TRBD1 (5 bases). The V end lost 1 base, the J end lost 5 bases, and 10 bases lay between the germline ends. Germline V gene data show CDR1 as SGHRS and CDR2 as YFSETQ. The CDR3 sequence is 15 residues long. The CDR3 nucleotides are TGCGCCAGCAGCTTGAGGGCAGGGAATAATTCACCCCTCCACTTT. Translating it yields CASSLRAGNNSPLHF.

This chain joins TRBV15 and TRBJ1-5; D gene ambiguous. Germline CDR1 reads LNHNV; CDR2 reads YYDKDF (reference sequence). This CDR3 comprises 13 residues. The V and J ends lost 8 bases and 1 base respectively, with 9 bases between them. CDR3 residues: CATAMGSNQPQHF. In DNA, the CDR3 is TGTGCCACCGCCATGGGAAGCAATCAGCCCCAGCATTTT.

The V and J genes are TRBV28 and TRBJ2-7, with unresolved D. The CDR3 is made up of 16 amino acids. V lost 3 bases to trimming and J lost 0 bases, with 15 bases between them. Germline CDR1 MDHEN, CDR2 SYDVKM. The CDR3 DNA reads TGTGCCAGCAGTTTGCCATTGGACCGACTCTCCTACGAGCAGTACTTC. Protein sequence: CASSLPLDRLSYEQYF.

The rearrangement joins TRBV5-1 to TRBJ1-3; no definite D call. This CDR3 spans 15 amino acids. Germline assignment: CDR1 SGHRS and CDR2 YFSETQ. Trimming cost V 3 bases and J 0 bases, with 10 bases left between them. The CDR3 reads CASSSGLNSGNTIYF. CDR3 bases: TGCGCCAGCAGCTCCGGACTGAACTCTGGAAACACCATATATTTT.

The V call is TRBV6-5, the J call TRBJ1-2, with 9 bases that match TRBD1. CDR1 is MNHEY, CDR2 SVGAGI, per germline. The ends lost 5 bases at V and 7 bases at J; junction bases unmatched: 5. This CDR3 is 13 amino acids long. CDR3 region: CASSLRDRAGYTF. The CDR3 nucleotides are TGTGCCAGCAGTCTGCGGGACAGGGCTGGCTACACCTTC.

A few counts support this clone. Different DNA sequences within this sample yield the same CDR3. Written as DNA, the CDR3 is TGTGCCAGCAGCTTAGTGGGGAATGAGCAGTTCTTC. It specifies CASSLVGNEQFF. V usage is TRBV7-9 and J usage is TRBJ2-1; no firm D call. Germline CDR1 is SEHNR and CDR2 is FQNEAQ (reference sequence). The CDR3 is 12 residues long. V was shortened by 1 base and J by 7 bases, with 5 bases between the two germline ends. Full variable domain (remainder filled in from reference TRBV7-9 and TRBJ2-1): DTGVSQNPRHKITKRGQNVTFRCDPISEHNRLYWYRQTLGQGPEFLTYFQNEAQLEKSRLLSDRFSAERPKGSFSTLEIQRTEQGDSAMYLCASSLVGNEQFFGPGTRLTVL.

The genes are TRBV29-1 and TRBJ1-2; a possible D gene is TRBD1 (5 bases). The CDR3 spans 13 residues. The V gene lost 2 bases and the J gene lost 2 bases, with 9 bases spanning the gap. Per the germline V gene, CDR1 is SQVTM and CDR2 is ANQGSEA. The CDR3 DNA reads TGCAGCGTTGAATTGGGGCGGAACTATGGCTACACCTTC. Its translation: CSVELGRNYGYTF.

The CDR3 bases are TGTGCCTGGAGTGTCTTTAGGGGATATGAGCAGTTCTTC. This encodes CAWSVFRGYEQFF. The chain couples TRBV30 to TRBJ2-1; D perhaps matches TRBD1 (5 bases). V dropped 0 bases and J dropped 8 bases, with 11 bases sitting between them. CDR3 length: 13 amino acids. The germline V gene has CDR1 GTSNPN and CDR2 SVGIG (reference sequence).

The V gene is TRBV7-9, the J gene TRBJ2-3, with TRBD2 matching over 15 bases. CDR3 length equals 17 residues. The germline gives CDR1 SEHNR, CDR2 FQNEAQ (reference sequence). Trimming at V came to 5 bases and at J to 3 bases, leaving 6 bases not matched to a gene. In nucleotides, the CDR3 is TGTGCCAGCAGCAAGGGACTAGCGGGAGGCTTGACAGATACGCAGTATTTT. Translating it yields CASSKGLAGGLTDTQYF.

This clone was counted only a few times. The J gene is TRBJ2-5, the V gene TRBV5-1; the match to TRBD2 covers 13 bases. CDR1 and CDR2 from the germline V gene are SGHRS and YFSETQ. The CDR3 is made up of 15 amino acids. The trim removed 0 bases at V and 5 bases at J, leaving 1 base unmatched. Written as DNA, the CDR3 is TGCGCCAGCAGCTTGGAGGGACTAGCGGGGGAGACCCAGTACTTC. This sequence encodes CASSLEGLAGETQYF.

The chain is built from TRBV15 and TRBJ1-2; 8 bases match TRBD1. This CDR3 comprises 15 residues. After removal of 4 bases from V and 0 bases from J, the junction contained 4 bases not matched to a gene. Germline V CDR1 and CDR2: LNHNV, YYDKDF (reference sequence). CDR3 nucleotide sequence: TGTGCCACCAGCACCCAGACAGGGGCTAACTATGGCTACACCTTC. Its protein is CATSTQTGANYGYTF.

CDR3 sequence reads: CSARETLEAFF. CDR3 bases: TGCAGTGCTAGAGAGACTCTGGAGGCTTTCTTT. This chain links TRBV20-1 with TRBJ1-1; D is ambiguous. Deletions cut 0 bases from V and 11 bases from J, with 10 bases between. The CDR3 contains 11 residues. The germline V gene has CDR1 DFQATT and CDR2 SNEGSKA (reference sequence).

The chain recombines TRBV30 with TRBJ2-6; D may match TRBD1 or TRBD2 (6 bases each). V was shortened by 3 bases and J by 0 bases, with 15 bases between the two germline ends. The CDR3 consists of 17 residues. The germline gives CDR1 GTSNPN, CDR2 SVGIG (reference sequence). This CDR3 reads CAWRGGTFLSGANVLTF. The CDR3 bases are TGTGCCTGGAGAGGGGGGACTTTTCTCTCTGGGGCCAACGTCCTGACTTTC.

The V gene is TRBV29-1, the J gene TRBJ2-7; no clear D gene. This CDR3 comprises 13 residues. The V and J ends lost 4 bases and 2 bases respectively, with 12 bases between them. CDR1 and CDR2 from the germline V gene are SQVTM and ANQGSEA. CDR3 residues: CSVVGRLTYEQYF. CDR3 in DNA: TGCAGCGTTGTTGGCAGGCTCACCTACGAGCAGTACTTC.

The DNA for the CDR3 is TGTGCCAGCAGCTTGCCCAACGGGGACTATGGCTACACCTTC. It yields the protein CASSLPNGDYGYTF. The gene calls are TRBV5-4 and TRBJ1-2; D gene ambiguous. CDR1 and CDR2 (germline): SGHNT, YYREEE (reference sequence). CDR3 length: 14 residues. Trimming cost V 1 base and J 3 bases, with 10 bases left between them.

This clone was picked up one time. The chain recombines TRBV5-1 with TRBJ2-1; TRBD1 matches at 9 bases. The CDR3 is 14 residues long. Looked up from germline, CDR1 is SGHRS and CDR2 is YFSETQ. After removal of 3 bases from V and 7 bases from J, the junction contained 5 bases not matched to a gene. The CDR3, as DNA: TGCGCCAGCAGCTCCATCGACAGGGGGAATGAGCAGTTCTTC. This encodes CASSSIDRGNEQFF.